The 5 T cell receptor beta chains presented below share a single source sample, sequenced in a study of cytomegalovirus exposure and HLA in healthy donors listed by TCRdb under 2017. The method was the immunoSEQ multiplex PCR assay. A mixture of 60 forward primers for TCR Vbeta segments and 13 reverse primers for TCR Jbeta segments was used in the multiplex PCR. The table was pulled from immuneACCESS by TCRdb, which kept in-frame rearrangements only. Such tables lose some clones; where checked, under half of the loss comes from unresolved V genes, and the rest has no known cause. The sample contains about 100,000 clones, roughly 80% of them found a single time. The top ten hold around 0.74% of the sample. Sample: PBMCs. The source is a woman aged 55-75 years in good health and CMV-seronegative.

V gene TRBV30 combines with J gene TRBJ2-6; perhaps TRBD1 as D (6 bases). This CDR3 has 16 residues. Germline CDR1 reads GTSNPN; CDR2 reads SVGIG (reference sequence). Trimming shortened V by 7 bases and J by 0 bases, and 16 bases separated the two germline ends. The CDR3 DNA sequence: TGTGCCTCCGACCGACAGGCCGGCTCTGGGGCCAACGTCCTGACTTTC. This sequence encodes CASDRQAGSGANVLTF.

The CDR3 spells CSASFDEQFF. CDR3 sequence (DNA): TGCAGTGCTAGCTTCGATGAGCAGTTCTTC. This chain connects TRBV20-1 to TRBJ2-1, with D uncertain. Trimming shortened V by 3 bases and J by 8 bases, and 5 bases separated the two germline ends. This CDR3 has 10 residues. CDR1 is DFQATT and CDR2 is SNEGSKA in the germline V gene (reference sequence).

This clone was seen a few times. The chain's CDR3 is CASSLPTGGVESTEAFF. The CDR3, as DNA: TGTGCCAGCAGCTTGCCGACCGGAGGAGTGGAGAGTACTGAAGCTTTCTTT. This chain connects TRBV5-6 to TRBJ1-1; no reliable D call. This CDR3 has 17 amino acids. Germline CDR1 reads SGHDT; CDR2 reads YYEEEE. Trimming cost V 1 base and J 5 bases, with 21 bases left between them. Drawing the rest from reference TRBV5-6 and TRBJ1-1, the complete variable domain is DAGVTQSPTHLIKTRGQQVTLRCSPKSGHDTVSWYQQALGQGPQFIFQYYEEEERQRGNFPDRFSGHQFPNYSSELNVNALLLGDSALYLCASSLPTGGVESTEAFFGQGTRLTVV.

This clone was seen more than once but under ten times. V gene TRBV28 combines with J gene TRBJ2-7; D may be TRBD1 (7 bases). The CDR3 is made up of 15 amino acids. V lost 2 bases and J 2 bases, leaving 13 bases between the germline ends. Germline V gives CDR1 MDHEN, CDR2 SYDVKM. The CDR3 is CASSLSAGGPYEQYF. CDR3 in DNA: TGTGCCAGCAGTTTAAGCGCAGGGGGGCCCTACGAGCAGTACTTC.

V usage is TRBV27 and J usage is TRBJ1-4, with a weak D call TRBD1 (5 bases). Trimming took 0 bases from V and 7 from J, leaving 9 bases between them. CDR1 and CDR2 from the germline V gene are MNHEY and SMNVEV (reference sequence). The length of the CDR3 is 14 residues. As DNA, the CDR3 is TGTGCCAGCAGTTTATCCTGGACACGTGAAAAACTGTTTTTT. This codes for CASSLSWTREKLFF.